Below are 15 T cell receptor beta chains sequenced from a single sample in a study of vaccination effects on CD4 cells after COVID-19. Antigens for these TCRs are unknown. Culture proceeded for approximately 9 days, and CD4+ T cells were then isolated. Subjects were given two BNT162b2 or mRNA-1273 vaccine doses. Measured with immunoSEQ multiplex PCR; TCRdb has only the in-frame clones, and not every one. The table includes some 60,000 clones, approximately 81% detected once. The material was CD4+ T cells from PBMCs cultured without peptide, obtained after COVID-19 vaccination. The receptors were gathered from a human donor who received a COVID-19 vaccine.

The V gene is TRBV7-2, the J gene TRBJ1-2; 7 bases line up with TRBD1. The CDR3 consists of 14 residues. Germline V CDR1 and CDR2: SGHTA, FQGNSA. J gave up 4 bases and V 7 bases, and 9 bases lay outside the gene matches. CDR3 nucleotides: TGTGCCAGCAAAAGCCAGACAGGGACCTATGGCTACACCTTC. This translates into CASKSQTGTYGYTF.

The rearrangement uses TRBV15 and TRBJ2-1, with 10 bases fitting TRBD2. Per the germline V gene, CDR1 is LNHNV and CDR2 is YYDKDF (reference sequence). The CDR3 loop spans 15 amino acids. Trimming removed 9 bases from V and 2 bases from J; junction bases left unmatched: 7. As DNA, the CDR3 is TGTGCCACTAACCCTAGCGGGAGTCCCTACAATGAGCAGTTCTTC. It yields the protein CATNPSGSPYNEQFF.

The chain links TRBV5-5 to TRBJ2-5; TRBD1 matches 8 bases. Trimming removed 4 bases from V and 1 base from J; junction bases left unmatched: 6. Germline lookup yields CDR1 SGHKS and CDR2 YYEKEE (reference sequence). This CDR3 region has 15 residues. The CDR3, as DNA: TGTGCCAGCAGCGGCCGGACAGGGCCCCAAGAGACCCAGTACTTC. Amino acid sequence: CASSGRTGPQETQYF. The full variable domain, with the rest looked up from reference TRBV5-5 and TRBJ2-5, is DAGVTQSPTHLIKTRGQQVTLRCSPISGHKSVSWYQQVLGQGPQFIFQYYEKEERGRGNFPDRFSARQFPNYSSELNVNALLLGDSALYLCASSGRTGPQETQYFGPGTRLLVL.

The chain combines TRBV6-2 or TRBV6-3 with TRBJ1-1; D is possibly TRBD1 (5 bases). The CDR3 has 15 residues. In germline, CDR1 is MNHEY, CDR2 SVGEGT. V was pared by 0 bases and J by 6 bases, with 14 bases between. CDR3: CASSYSPGVGAEAFF. The CDR3, as DNA: TGTGCCAGCAGTTACTCGCCCGGGGTAGGGGCTGAAGCTTTCTTT.

The chain combines TRBV3-1 (or the pseudogene TRBV3-2) with TRBJ1-6; weak D call: TRBD1 (6 bases). The CDR3 loop spans 16 amino acids. V lost 1 base and J 7 bases, leaving 14 bases between the germline ends. Per the germline V gene, CDR1 is LGHDT and CDR2 is YNNKEL (reference sequence). The CDR3 here is CASSQAPRGRNSPLHF. CDR3 bases: TGTGCCAGCAGCCAAGCCCCAAGGGGGAGAAATTCACCCCTCCACTTT.

This clone was counted only a few times. The chain couples TRBV19 to TRBJ1-5; TRBD1 is a possible D gene (6 bases). The germline V gene has CDR1 LNHDA and CDR2 SQIVND (reference sequence). This CDR3 comprises 15 residues. The V and J ends lost 7 bases and 5 bases respectively, with 18 bases between them. The DNA of the CDR3 is TGTGCCAGTACCCCGACGTGGGGGCGATATCAGCCCCAGCATTTT. Its protein product is CASTPTWGRYQPQHF.

The genes are TRBV29-1 and TRBJ1-2; D gene unclear. Germline V gives CDR1 SQVTM, CDR2 ANQGSEA. This CDR3 is 12 amino acids long. Trimming left V 3 bases short and J 4 bases short, with 9 bases between. The CDR3 DNA sequence: TGCAGCGTTGAGCGGCAAAGCTATGGCTACACCTTC. Translation: CSVERQSYGYTF. The complete variable domain, with remaining parts taken from reference TRBV29-1 and TRBJ1-2, reads SAVISQKPSRDICQRGTSLTIQCQVDSQVTMMFWYRQQPGQSLTLIATANQGSEATYESGFVIDKFPISRPNLTFSTLTVSNMSPEDSSIYLCSVERQSYGYTFGSGTRLTVV.

The chain is built from TRBV2 and TRBJ1-2; 11 nucleotides align to TRBD1. Trimming at V came to 10 bases and at J to 10 bases, leaving 11 bases not matched to a gene. Germline CDR1 is SNHLY and CDR2 is FYNNEI. The length of the CDR3 is 13 residues. The CDR3 nucleotides are TGTGCCACCAGGACAGGGGGCAGAAGGGACTACACCTTC. Its protein is CATRTGGRRDYTF.

This chain uses TRBV7-8 with TRBJ2-3; 11 nucleotides match TRBD2. CDR3 length: 15 amino acids. Trimming took 0 bases from V and 13 from J; bases not matched to a gene: 9. From germline, CDR1 is SGHVS and CDR2 FQNEAQ. CDR3: CASSLARGLAESEYF. As DNA, the CDR3 is TGTGCCAGCAGCTTAGCGCGGGGACTAGCGGAGTCTGAGTATTTT. Filled out from reference TRBV7-8 and TRBJ2-3, the complete variable domain reads GAGVSQSPRYKVAKRGQDVALRCDPISGHVSLFWYQQALGQGPEFLTYFQNEAQLDKSGLPSDRFFAERPEGSVSTLKIQRTQQEDSAVYLCASSLARGLAESEYFGPGTRLTVL.

The chain uses TRBV6-5 and TRBJ1-2, with D possibly being TRBD1 (6 bases). The ends were cut back, 4 bases at V and 4 bases at J, with 10 bases in the middle. The CDR3 has 13 amino acids. The germline V gene has CDR1 MNHEY and CDR2 SVGAGI. For the CDR3, the DNA is TGTGCCAGCAGTTTGGACAGCTCCTATGGCTACACCTTC. Encoded protein: CASSLDSSYGYTF.

The chain combines TRBV6-5 with TRBJ1-1; D perhaps matches TRBD1 (6 bases). Germline V gives CDR1 MNHEY, CDR2 SVGAGI. The CDR3 covers 14 residues. The ends were cut back, 6 bases at V and 1 base at J, with 12 bases in the middle. The CDR3 DNA follows: TGTGCCAGCAGGGCGGGACACCCGAACACTGAAGCTTTCTTT. As protein: CASRAGHPNTEAFF.

CDR3 loop: CASSLAILRIYNEQFF. The CDR3 bases are TGCGCCAGCAGCTTGGCTATCTTGCGGATCTACAATGAGCAGTTCTTC. The chain links TRBV5-1 to TRBJ2-1; D call uncertain. The ends were cut back, 0 bases at V and 3 bases at J, with 13 bases in the middle. Germline CDR1 SGHRS, CDR2 YFSETQ. The CDR3 sequence is 16 residues long.

This sequence joins TRBV27 and TRBJ1-6, with TRBD1 identical over 8 bases. V shed 4 bases, J shed 7 bases, and the junction held 9 bases outside the gene matches. Germline CDR1 MNHEY, CDR2 SMNVEV (reference sequence). The CDR3 is 16 amino acids. CDR3 nucleotides: TGTGCCAGCAGTTATCGACCGAGGACAGGGAATTCACCCCTCCACTTT. Translation: CASSYRPRTGNSPLHF.

This clone was seen just once. The chain is built from TRBV7-9 and TRBJ1-4; 7 nucleotides agree with TRBD1. Losses at the gene ends were 3 bases for V and 7 bases for J; bases not matched to a gene: 8. This CDR3 region has 15 residues. The germline V gene has CDR1 SEHNR and CDR2 FQNEAQ (reference sequence). The CDR3 loop is CASSLSTGSSEKLFF. The DNA for the CDR3 is TGTGCCAGCAGCTTGTCGACAGGGAGTAGTGAAAAACTGTTTTTT.

The chain recombines TRBV7-8 with TRBJ1-1, with TRBD1 as a possible D gene (6 bases). Between the trimmed V and J ends, which lost 5 bases and 7 bases, there was a span of 14 bases. CDR1 is SGHVS, CDR2 FQNEAQ, per germline. The CDR3 extends over 13 amino acids. The CDR3 loop is CASSPGVKGEAFF. The CDR3 DNA is TGTGCCAGCAGCCCAGGGGTGAAGGGTGAAGCTTTCTTT.